This T cell receptor beta chain originates from a study of lymphopenia after photon versus proton radiotherapy. Study-level points and caveats: In patients who died, overall survival fell as post-nadir TCR diversity dropped more. Relative stability marked proton patients; photon patients lost diversity and naive cells.

Comment on this clone: Its cognate antigen is unknown.

Repertoires were generated with immunoSEQ multiplex PCR, while TCRdb's copy carries only in-frame clones and drops some. The sample gives about 160,000 clones, around 85% of which show up once; approximately 4.8% is in the top ten. The CDR3 has 13 residues. Germline trimming cut 5 bases from V and 7 bases from J; bases unmatched to any gene: 5. CDR1 is MNHEY, CDR2 SMNVEV, per germline (reference sequence). Material: peripheral blood, obtained from a patient treated with photon-based radiotherapy. The chain carries TRBV27 and TRBJ2-4, with TRBD1 matching 7 bases. The clonotype was recovered from a man aged 50 to 59 with gastric cancer. The CDR3 loop is CASSTTGVNIQYF. The CDR3 DNA is TGTGCCAGCAGTACAACAGGGGTGAACATTCAGTACTTC.